The rows below give T cell receptor beta chains drawn from one sample of a study of glioma-infiltrating T cells. MiXCR, applied by TCRdb to the multiplex PCR reads, yields one record per CDR3 protein. The sample carries tens of thousands of distinct CDR3 sequences, about 25% recorded once. Specimen: glioma tissue, nonneoplastic brain tissue, or PBMCs (not recorded which). The receptors were gathered from a human donor with low-grade glioma or glioblastoma, undergoing nonglioma brain surgery, or in good health (not recorded which). CDR3s include the opening cysteine and the closing phenylalanine or tryptophan. A D gene is named only where the DNA matches it firmly. Expanded clones get a size class; other rows say once, few or many, or leave the size out.

CDR3 length	V gene	J gene	D gene	clone size	CDR3 protein	CDR3 DNA
16	TRBV18	TRBJ1-3	-	many	CASSPPYSTEENTIYF	TGTGCCAGCTCACCACCGTATAGCACCGAAGAAAACACCATATATTTT
16	TRBV30	TRBJ1-2	-	-	CAWSSPGASTNYGYTF	TGTGCCTGGAGTTCGCCTGGGGCGTCTACTAACTATGGCTACACCTTC
14	TRBV9	TRBJ2-7	TRBD2	-	CASSVSGYSYEQYF	TGTGCCAGCAGCGTTAGCGGGTACTCCTACGAGCAGTACTTC
12	TRBV12-3/TRBV12-4	TRBJ1-1	-	-	CASRDWESEAFF	TGTGCCAGTAGGGACTGGGAAAGTGAAGCTTTCTTT
12	TRBV2	TRBJ2-7	-	many	CASRMDGYEQYF	TGTGCCAGCAGAATGGACGGCTACGAGCAGTACTTC
15	TRBV6-6	TRBJ2-7	TRBD1	many	CASSYSRTGGYEQYF	TGTGCCAGCAGTTACTCGCGCACAGGGGGCTACGAGCAGTACTTC
17	TRBV6-1	TRBJ1-3	-	many	CASSLLRGGGGRNTIYF	TGTGCCAGCAGTCTACTTAGGGGGGGAGGAGGTAGAAACACCATATATTTT
15	TRBV3-1	TRBJ1-5	-	many	CASSQAGEVNQPQHF	TGTGCCAGCAGCCAAGCCGGGGAAGTAAATCAGCCCCAGCATTTT
14	TRBV19	TRBJ2-3	-	-	CASSHLGSTDTQYF	TGTGCCAGTAGTCACCTCGGGAGTACAGATACGCAGTATTTT
13	TRBV6-1	TRBJ2-3	-	many	CASSYASGDTQYF	TGTGCCAGCAGTTATGCGAGCGGAGATACGCAGTATTTT
13	TRBV6-4	TRBJ1-2	-	many	CASSFDGTYGYTF	TGTGCCAGCAGCTTCGACGGCACGTATGGCTACACCTTC
17	TRBV4-1	TRBJ2-5	TRBD2	-	CASSQDGIAGGRETQYF	TGCGCCAGCAGCCAAGACGGCATAGCGGGGGGTCGAGAGACCCAGTACTTC
16	TRBV11-2	TRBJ1-2	TRBD1	once	CASSITRTGFNYGYTF	TGTGCCAGCAGCATAACTCGGACAGGGTTTAACTATGGCTACACCTTC
13	TRBV11-2	TRBJ2-1	TRBD1	-	CASSMIQGAEQFF	TGTGCCAGCAGCATGATACAGGGGGCTGAGCAGTTCTTC
16	TRBV7-2	TRBJ1-4	TRBD1	many	CASSLTGTGDREKLFF	TGTGCCAGCAGCCTTACCGGGACAGGGGATCGGGAAAAACTGTTTTTT
14	TRBV2	TRBJ2-7	-	many	CASTRGRNSYEQYF	TGTGCCAGCACGCGGGGTCGTAACTCCTACGAGCAGTACTTC
16	TRBV6-1	TRBJ1-6	-	many	CASTLQESSYNSPLHF	TGTGCCAGCACCTTACAGGAGAGCTCCTATAATTCACCCCTCCACTTT
13	TRBV27	TRBJ1-2	-	many	CASSFNSLYGYTF	TGTGCCAGCAGTTTCAACAGCCTCTATGGCTACACCTTC
14	TRBV11-2	TRBJ2-7	-	many	CASSAWGSNYEQYF	TGTGCCAGCAGCGCTTGGGGGTCGAACTACGAGCAGTACTTC
14	TRBV5-6	TRBJ2-7	-	-	CASSFWEAPYEQYF	TGTGCCAGCAGCTTTTGGGAGGCCCCCTACGAGCAGTACTTC
16	TRBV6-2/TRBV6-3	TRBJ2-1	-	many	CASSYGGAGTPNEQFF	TGTGCCAGCAGTTACGGTGGCGCAGGGACACCCAATGAGCAGTTCTTC
13	TRBV20-1	TRBJ1-2	TRBD1	many	CSARVTGVDGYTF	TGCAGTGCTAGGGTTACAGGGGTGGATGGCTACACCTTC
12	TRBV27	TRBJ1-1	-	-	CASRQGNTEAFF	TGTGCCAGCAGACAGGGTAACACTGAAGCTTTCTTT
16	TRBV27	TRBJ1-6	-	many	CASSLSGIAYNSPLHF	TGTGCCAGCAGTTTATCCGGAATCGCCTATAATTCACCCCTCCACTTT
12	TRBV12-3/TRBV12-4	TRBJ2-1	TRBD2	few	CASSRGDNEQFF	TGTGCCAGCAGTCGGGGGGACAATGAGCAGTTCTTC
16	TRBV18	TRBJ1-6	-	-	CASSSAGGTNYSPLHF	TGTGCCAGCTCATCAGCAGGAGGGACAAATTATTCACCCCTCCACTTT
14	TRBV20-1	TRBJ2-1	-	-	CSARGVHEDNEQFF	TGCAGTGCTAGAGGGGTACACGAGGACAATGAGCAGTTCTTC
14	TRBV7-7	TRBJ1-1	-	many	CASSPDPTNTEAFF	TGTGCCAGCAGCCCGGACCCCACGAACACTGAAGCTTTCTTT
15	TRBV5-5	TRBJ1-2	-	-	CASSLAGGSSYGYTF	TGTGCCAGCAGCTTGGCCGGGGGATCGAGCTATGGCTACACCTTC
12	TRBV5-4	TRBJ1-2	-	many	CASPTGNYGYTF	TGTGCCAGTCCGACAGGCAACTATGGCTACACCTTC
14	TRBV5-1	TRBJ1-1	-	few	CASSLVGAGTEAFF	TGCGCCAGCAGCTTGGTAGGGGCGGGGACTGAAGCTTTCTTT
14	TRBV5-1	TRBJ2-1	-	many	CASSLRSSYNEQFF	TGCGCCAGCAGCCTGAGAAGCTCCTACAATGAGCAGTTCTTC
13	TRBV12-3/TRBV12-4	TRBJ2-5	TRBD1	many	CASSLSTGETQYF	TGTGCCAGCAGTTTATCCACAGGGGAAACCCAGTACTTC
14	TRBV11-1	TRBJ1-2	-	few	CASSFSAATYGYTF	TGTGCCAGCAGCTTTTCTGCAGCTACCTATGGCTACACCTTC
14	TRBV5-1	TRBJ2-5	-	many	CASSFGHLQETQYF	TGCGCCAGCAGCTTTGGGCACCTTCAAGAGACCCAGTACTTC
12	TRBV30	TRBJ2-7	-	-	CAWSTRGDRQYF	TGTGCCTGGAGTACAAGGGGGGACAGACAGTACTTC
15	TRBV6-1	TRBJ1-2	-	many	CASSEGGLPKDGYTF	TGTGCCAGCAGTGAAGGAGGGCTACCAAAGGATGGCTACACCTTC
15	TRBV7-9	TRBJ1-2	-	-	CASSSSLIQNYGYTF	TGTGCCAGCAGCTCCAGCCTGATCCAGAACTATGGCTACACCTTC
16	TRBV20-1	TRBJ2-1	TRBD2	many	CSARNRPGLAGHKQFF	TGCAGTGCTAGAAACCGCCCGGGACTAGCGGGGCATAAGCAGTTCTTC
14	TRBV12-3/TRBV12-4	TRBJ1-5	-	many	CASRRRAGDQPQHF	TGTGCCAGCAGGCGTAGAGCAGGGGACCAGCCCCAGCATTTT
19	TRBV4-1	TRBJ2-4	TRBD2	few	CASSQASSGSGWAKNIQYF	TGCGCCAGCAGCCAAGCCTCTAGCGGGAGCGGATGGGCCAAAAACATTCAGTACTTC
12	TRBV12-3/TRBV12-4	TRBJ2-3	-	many	CASSLERVTQYF	TGTGCCAGCAGTTTAGAAAGGGTTACGCAGTATTTT
13	TRBV6-1	TRBJ1-2	-	many	CASSVVQGAGYTF	TGTGCCAGCAGTGTAGTGCAGGGAGCTGGCTACACCTTC
13	TRBV20-1	TRBJ1-2	-	many	CSARGDRNYGYTF	TGCAGTGCTAGAGGCGACAGGAACTATGGCTACACCTTC
14	TRBV20-1	TRBJ2-3	TRBD2	many	CSARSGGVTDTQYF	TGCAGTGCTCGTAGCGGGGGGGTCACAGATACGCAGTATTTT
17	TRBV3-1	TRBJ2-3	TRBD2	many	CASSPGTSVTSTDTQYF	TGTGCCAGCAGCCCCGGGACTAGCGTAACTAGCACAGATACGCAGTATTTT
15	TRBV4-2	TRBJ2-4	-	few	CASSQDELSKNIQYF	TGTGCCAGCAGCCAAGATGAGTTGTCCAAAAACATTCAGTACTTC
16	TRBV12-3/TRBV12-4	TRBJ2-1	TRBD2	-	CASSSASGYSYNEQFF	TGTGCCAGCAGTTCCGCTAGCGGCTACTCCTACAATGAGCAGTTCTTC
18	TRBV25-1	TRBJ2-3	-	many	CASSEYRGRGRNTDTQYF	TGTGCCAGCAGTGAATACCGGGGGCGAGGACGTAACACAGATACGCAGTATTTT
15	TRBV6-1	TRBJ2-1	TRBD1	many	CASTTGGRSYNEQFF	TGTGCCAGCACAACAGGGGGCCGTTCCTACAATGAGCAGTTCTTC
15	TRBV7-2	TRBJ2-1	TRBD2	few	CASSLRLAGVVEQFF	TGTGCCAGCAGCTTACGACTAGCGGGAGTAGTTGAGCAGTTCTTC
16	TRBV7-2	TRBJ2-5	-	-	CASSQGWGGLMRTQYF	TGTGCCAGCAGCCAAGGTTGGGGAGGCTTGATGAGGACCCAGTACTTC
15	TRBV4-2	TRBJ1-2	TRBD1	-	CASSQGQGTYYGYTF	TGTGCCAGCAGCCAAGGACAGGGGACTTACTATGGCTACACCTTC
15	TRBV20-1	TRBJ2-3	-	many	CSARGGRISTDTQYF	TGCAGTGCTAGAGGGGGACGGATTAGCACAGATACGCAGTATTTT
18	TRBV2	TRBJ1-3	TRBD1	many	CASSEFLSGQRRRNTIYF	TGTGCCAGCAGTGAATTCCTCTCGGGACAGAGGAGGCGAAACACCATATATTTT